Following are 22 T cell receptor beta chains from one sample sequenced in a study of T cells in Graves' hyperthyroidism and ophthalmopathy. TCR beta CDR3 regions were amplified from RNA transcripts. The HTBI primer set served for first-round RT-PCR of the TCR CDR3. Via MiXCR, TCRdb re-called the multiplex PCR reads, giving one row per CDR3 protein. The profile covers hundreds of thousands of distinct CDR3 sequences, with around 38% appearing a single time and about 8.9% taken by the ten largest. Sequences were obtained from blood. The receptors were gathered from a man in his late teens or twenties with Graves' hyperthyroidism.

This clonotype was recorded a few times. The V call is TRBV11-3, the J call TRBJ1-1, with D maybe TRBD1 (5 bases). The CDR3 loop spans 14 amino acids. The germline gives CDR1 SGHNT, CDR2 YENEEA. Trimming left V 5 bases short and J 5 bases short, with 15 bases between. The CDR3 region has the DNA TGTGCCAGCAGCCCCCGAGGGAGGGGAACTGAAGCTTTCTTT. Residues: CASSPRGRGTEAFF.

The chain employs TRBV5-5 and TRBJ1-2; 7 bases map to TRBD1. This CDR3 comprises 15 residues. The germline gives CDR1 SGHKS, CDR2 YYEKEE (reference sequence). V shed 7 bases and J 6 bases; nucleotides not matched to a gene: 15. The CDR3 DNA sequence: TGTGCCAGCTCAAGATACACAGGGGAAATAGATGGCTACACCTTC. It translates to CASSRYTGEIDGYTF. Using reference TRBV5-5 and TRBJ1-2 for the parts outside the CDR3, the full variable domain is DAGVTQSPTHLIKTRGQQVTLRCSPISGHKSVSWYQQVLGQGPQFIFQYYEKEERGRGNFPDRFSARQFPNYSSELNVNALLLGDSALYLCASSRYTGEIDGYTFGSGTRLTVV.

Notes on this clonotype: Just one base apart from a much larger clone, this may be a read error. CDR3 residues: CSASPRQGSTGGYGYTF. Here the CDR3 DNA reads TGCAGTGCTAGCCCTAGACAGGGATCTACTGGAGGCTATGGCTACACCTTC. The chain links TRBV20-1 to TRBJ1-2; 7 positions match TRBD1. In germline, CDR1 is DFQATT, CDR2 SNEGSKA (reference sequence). The V and J ends lost 3 bases and 4 bases, in that order; junction bases with no gene match: 17. The CDR3 has 17 amino acids.

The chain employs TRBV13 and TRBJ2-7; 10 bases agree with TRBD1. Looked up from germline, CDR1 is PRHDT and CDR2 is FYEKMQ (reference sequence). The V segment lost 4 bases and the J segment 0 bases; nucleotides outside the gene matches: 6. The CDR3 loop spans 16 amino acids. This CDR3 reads CASSSGTGAVSYEQYF. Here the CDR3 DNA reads TGTGCCAGCAGCTCCGGGACAGGGGCGGTCTCCTACGAGCAGTACTTC.

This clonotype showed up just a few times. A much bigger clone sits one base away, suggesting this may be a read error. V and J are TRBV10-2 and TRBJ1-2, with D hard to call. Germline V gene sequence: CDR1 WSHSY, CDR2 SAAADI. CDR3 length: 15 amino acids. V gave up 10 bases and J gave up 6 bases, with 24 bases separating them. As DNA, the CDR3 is TGCGCCACCATGGCCCCACGGGGTGAGGACCATGGCTACACCTTC. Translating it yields CATMAPRGEDHGYTF.

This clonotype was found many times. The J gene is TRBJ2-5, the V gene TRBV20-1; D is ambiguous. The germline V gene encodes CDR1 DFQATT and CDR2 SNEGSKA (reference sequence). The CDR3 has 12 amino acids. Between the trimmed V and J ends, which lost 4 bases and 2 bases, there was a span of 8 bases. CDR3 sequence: CSAKEQQETQYF. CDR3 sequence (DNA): TGCAGTGCTAAGGAACAGCAAGAGACCCAGTACTTC.

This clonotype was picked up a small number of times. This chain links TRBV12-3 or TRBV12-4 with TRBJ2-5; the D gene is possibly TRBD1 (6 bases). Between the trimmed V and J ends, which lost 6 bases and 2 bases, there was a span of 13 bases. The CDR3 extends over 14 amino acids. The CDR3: CASRQGDIQETQYF. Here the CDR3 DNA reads TGTGCCAGCAGACAAGGGGACATACAAGAGACCCAGTACTTC.

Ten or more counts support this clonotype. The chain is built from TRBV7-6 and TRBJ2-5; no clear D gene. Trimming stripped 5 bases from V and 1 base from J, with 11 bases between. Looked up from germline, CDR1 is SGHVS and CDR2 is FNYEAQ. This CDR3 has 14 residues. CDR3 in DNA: TGTGCCAGCAGCCCACGGCCAAGCCAAGAGACCCAGTACTTC. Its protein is CASSPRPSQETQYF.

DNA for the CDR3: TGTGCCAGCAGCCTCGGGACCCTCACTGAAGCTTTCTTT. As protein: CASSLGTLTEAFF. The genes are TRBV12-3 or TRBV12-4 and TRBJ1-1; D is possibly TRBD1 (5 bases). CDR3 length: 13 residues. Trimming left V 6 bases short and J 4 bases short, with 12 bases between.

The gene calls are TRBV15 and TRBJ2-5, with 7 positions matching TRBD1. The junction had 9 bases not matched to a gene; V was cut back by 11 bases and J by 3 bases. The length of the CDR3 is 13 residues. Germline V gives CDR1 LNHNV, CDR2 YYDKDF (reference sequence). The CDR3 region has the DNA TGTGCCGCATCATCAGGGGGTGAAGAGACCCAGTACTTC. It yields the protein CAASSGGEETQYF.

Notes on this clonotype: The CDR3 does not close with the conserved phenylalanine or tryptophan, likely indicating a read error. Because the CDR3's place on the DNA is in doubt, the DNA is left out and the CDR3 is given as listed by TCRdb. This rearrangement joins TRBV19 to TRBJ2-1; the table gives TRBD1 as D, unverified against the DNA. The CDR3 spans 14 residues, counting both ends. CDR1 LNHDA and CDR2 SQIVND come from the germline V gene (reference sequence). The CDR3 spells CASTGDPSYNELYS.

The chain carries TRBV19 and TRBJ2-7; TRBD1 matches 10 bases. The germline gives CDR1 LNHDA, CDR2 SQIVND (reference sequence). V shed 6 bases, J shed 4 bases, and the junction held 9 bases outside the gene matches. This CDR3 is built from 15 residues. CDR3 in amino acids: CASRNTGQGTYEQYF. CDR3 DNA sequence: TGTGCCAGTAGGAACACGGGACAGGGGACTTACGAGCAGTACTTC.

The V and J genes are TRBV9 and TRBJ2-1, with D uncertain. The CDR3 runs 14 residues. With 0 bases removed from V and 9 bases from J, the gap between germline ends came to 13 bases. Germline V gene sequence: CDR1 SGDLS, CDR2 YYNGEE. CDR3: CASSVGDVDREQFF. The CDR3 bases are TGTGCCAGCAGCGTAGGTGACGTTGACCGTGAGCAGTTCTTC.

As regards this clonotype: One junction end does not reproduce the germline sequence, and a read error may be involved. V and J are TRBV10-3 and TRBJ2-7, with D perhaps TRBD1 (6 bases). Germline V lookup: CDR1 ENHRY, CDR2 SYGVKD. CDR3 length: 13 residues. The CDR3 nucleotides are TGTGCCAGCAGTGAAAGCTGGGACATCGAGCAGTACTTC. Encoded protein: CASSESWDIEQYF.

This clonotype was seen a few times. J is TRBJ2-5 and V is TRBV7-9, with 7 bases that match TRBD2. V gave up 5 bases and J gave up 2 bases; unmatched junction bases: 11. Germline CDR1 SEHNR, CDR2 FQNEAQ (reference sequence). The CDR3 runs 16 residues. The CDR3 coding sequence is TGTGCCAGCAGCCCTACTAGCGAAAGAACACAAGAGACCCAGTACTTC. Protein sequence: CASSPTSERTQETQYF.

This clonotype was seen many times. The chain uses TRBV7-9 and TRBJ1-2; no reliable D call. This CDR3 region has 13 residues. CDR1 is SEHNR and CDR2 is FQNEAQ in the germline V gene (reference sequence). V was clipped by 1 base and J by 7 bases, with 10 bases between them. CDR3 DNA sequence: TGTGCCAGCAGCTTAGATCCTTGGCCTGGCTACACCTTC. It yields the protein CASSLDPWPGYTF.

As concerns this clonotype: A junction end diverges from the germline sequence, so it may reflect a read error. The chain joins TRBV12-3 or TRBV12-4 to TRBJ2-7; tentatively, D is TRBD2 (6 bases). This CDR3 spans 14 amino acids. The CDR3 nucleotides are TGTGCCAGCAGTTTATCTGGGGACTCCAATCGAAAAGACTTC. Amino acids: CASSLSGDSNRKDF.

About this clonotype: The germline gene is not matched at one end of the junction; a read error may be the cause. DNA for the CDR3: TGCAGTGCTCAGGACTACGGGCAGTACTTC. Translated, it gives CSAQDYGQYF. This rearrangement joins TRBV20-1 to TRBJ2-7, with D possibly TRBD2 on 6 matching bases. The CDR3 covers 10 residues. Germline V gene sequence: CDR1 DFQATT, CDR2 SNEGSKA (reference sequence).

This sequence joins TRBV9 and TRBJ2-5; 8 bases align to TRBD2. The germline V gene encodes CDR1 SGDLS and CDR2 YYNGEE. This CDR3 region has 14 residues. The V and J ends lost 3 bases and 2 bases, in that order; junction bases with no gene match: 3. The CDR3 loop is CASSGGTRQETQYF. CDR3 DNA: TGTGCCAGCAGCGGAGGGACTAGGCAAGAGACCCAGTACTTC. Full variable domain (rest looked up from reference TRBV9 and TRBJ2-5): DSGVTQTPKHLITATGQRVTLRCSPRSGDLSVYWYQQSLDQGLQFLIQYYNGEERAKGNILERFSAQQFPDLHSELNLSSLELGDSALYFCASSGGTRQETQYFGPGTRLLVL.

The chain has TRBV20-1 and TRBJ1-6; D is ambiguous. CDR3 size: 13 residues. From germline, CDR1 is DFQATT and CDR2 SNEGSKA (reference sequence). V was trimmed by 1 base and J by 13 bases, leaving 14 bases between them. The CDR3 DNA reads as TGCAGTGCTAGAGCCCAGCTCAATCAGCCCCTCCACTTT. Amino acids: CSARAQLNQPLHF.

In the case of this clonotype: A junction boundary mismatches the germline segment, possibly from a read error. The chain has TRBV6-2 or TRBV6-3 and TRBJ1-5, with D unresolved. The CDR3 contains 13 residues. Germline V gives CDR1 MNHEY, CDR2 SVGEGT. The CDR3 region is CASRWTANQPKHF. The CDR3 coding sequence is TGTGCCAGCAGGTGGACGGCGAATCAGCCCAAGCATTTT.

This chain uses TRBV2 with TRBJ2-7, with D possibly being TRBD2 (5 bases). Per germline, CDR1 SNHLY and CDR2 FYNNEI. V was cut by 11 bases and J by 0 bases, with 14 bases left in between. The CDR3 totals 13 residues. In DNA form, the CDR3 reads TGTGCCCTCCCCGAGGGTAGCTCCTACGAGCAGTACTTC. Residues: CALPEGSSYEQYF. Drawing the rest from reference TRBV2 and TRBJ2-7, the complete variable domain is EPEVTQTPSHQVTQMGQEVILRCVPISNHLYFYWYRQILGQKVEFLVSFYNNEISEKSEIFDDQFSVERPDGSNFTLKIRSTKLEDSAMYFCALPEGSSYEQYFGPGTRLTVT.